This T cell receptor beta chain emerged from a study of beta chain features in type 1 diabetes. The overall study: Investigators examined approximately 110,000,000 sorted cells across all samples.

Since all of the isolated RNA was reverse transcribed, expressed TCRB transcripts were what got sequenced. The table came from immunoSEQ multiplex PCR; TCRdb's copy has only in-frame clones and leaves some out. The sample records under 400,000 clones, 12% to 15% being singletons. Each donor gave one heparinised blood draw averaging around 120 mL. This TCR derives from a man aged 25 to 40 in good health. Sequencing was done on a sample of central memory CD4+ T cells from blood.

Here the CDR3 reads CASSSQETAILGNTIYF. The CDR3 DNA follows: TGTGCCAGCAGCTCCCAGGAGACAGCAATTCTCGGAAACACCATATATTTT. The chain joins TRBV7-6 to TRBJ1-3; D may be TRBD1 (5 bases). The CDR3 has 17 amino acids. With 4 bases removed from V and 4 bases from J, the gap between germline ends came to 20 bases. From germline, CDR1 is SGHVS and CDR2 FNYEAQ.